This T cell receptor (beta chain) was identified in a study of identical twins. Study-level results: Abundant beta clonotypes from cord blood bore fewer insertions; memory repertoires lacked this pattern. Compared with models, monozygotic twins showed more out-of-frame TCR alpha sharing.

Unique molecular identifiers were present on cDNA, and template switching added a universal primer site. Via MiXCR, TCRdb re-called the 5' RACE reads, giving one row per CDR3 protein. The top ten clones hold about 7.1% of a sample with 300,000 or so distinct CDR3 sequences, roughly 10% of them seen once. This CDR3 comprises 15 residues. In germline, CDR1 is MGHRA, CDR2 YSYEKL. Germline trimming cut 4 bases from V and 6 bases from J; bases unmatched to any gene: 9. This clonotype turned up a few times. Its target is unknown. These same data were also listed under a study on yellow fever vaccine responses in identical twins.

Sequencing was done on a sample of CD8+ T cells sorted from blood. The clonotype originates from a young woman in good health. The rearrangement joins TRBV4-1 to TRBJ2-1; TRBD2 matches at 7 bases. The CDR3 nucleotides are TGCGCCAGCAGCCTTAACGACGCTAGCGGCAATGAGCAGTTCTTC. Its translation: CASSLNDASGNEQFF.